This T cell receptor beta chain was sequenced in a study of CD8+ T cells in alopecia areata. Looking at the study overall: Tofacitinib lasted 6 to 18 months, then 6 months off drug. Whole-study findings and limits: Affected scalp, especially in alopecia totalis/universalis, had a higher clonality than normal scalp did.

RNA, once extracted, was reverse transcribed into cDNA for use as the sequencing template. Sequencing was performed with immunoSEQ multiplex PCR; in TCRdb, only in-frame clones are kept and a portion is missing. The top ten clones hold about 0.79% of a sample with fewer than 100,000 clones, about 40% of them seen once. The investigators collected lesional scalp punch biopsies and peripheral blood from alopecia areata patients. Sorting of CD4+ and CD8+ T cells was performed on PBMCs. Of note for this clone: Its antigen remains unidentified.

Per germline, CDR1 SNHLY and CDR2 FYNNEI. The CDR3 sequence is 14 residues long. Trimming removed 8 bases from V and 4 bases from J; junction bases left unmatched: 5. The source material was CD4+ T cells sorted from blood. The clonotype originates from a human donor with alopecia areata. The chain recombines TRBV2 with TRBJ2-1; 10 nucleotides align to TRBD2. The CDR3 region has the DNA TGTGCCAGCGGGGGGACTAGCGTATACAATGAGCAGTTCTTC. Its protein product is CASGGTSVYNEQFF.